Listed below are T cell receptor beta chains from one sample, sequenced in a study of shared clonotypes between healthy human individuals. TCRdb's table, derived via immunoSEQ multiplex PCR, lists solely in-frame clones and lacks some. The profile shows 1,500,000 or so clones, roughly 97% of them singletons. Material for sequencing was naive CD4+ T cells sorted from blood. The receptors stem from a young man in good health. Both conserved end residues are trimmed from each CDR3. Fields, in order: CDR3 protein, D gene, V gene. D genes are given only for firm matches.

CDR3: ASSRSLQF
D: NA
V: TRBV2

CDR3: ASSQESLVGGSSC
D: TRBD2
V: TRBV4-1

CDR3: ASSSGGETQY
D: TRBD2
V: TRBV18

CDR3: ASSLSGGPDTQY
D: NA
V: TRBV5-1

CDR3: ASSESGGNPYNEQF
D: NA
V: TRBV10-1

CDR3: ALPRRGRVGSYNEQF
D: NA
V: TRBV5-1

CDR3: ASSISTATYNEQF
D: NA
V: TRBV19

CDR3: AISELGSGANVLT
D: NA
V: TRBV10-3

CDR3: ASSVFWRNTEAF
D: NA
V: TRBV9

CDR3: ASSLLREGRNEQF
D: TRBD2
V: TRBV7-9

CDR3: ASSFSGGHTEAF
D: TRBD1
V: TRBV6-5

CDR3: SPTLGKTDSNQPQH
D: NA
V: TRBV29-1

CDR3: ASSFPSGRALNYEQY
D: TRBD2
V: TRBV7-9

CDR3: ASSSGQTLF
D: NA
V: TRBV28

CDR3: ASSLEAGATYEQY
D: NA
V: TRBV5-1

CDR3: ASSSPSIRVGTSGSLAYEQY
D: TRBD2
V: TRBV7-8